The 28 T cell receptor beta chains listed next were all sequenced from one sample in a study of blood T cell repertoires in COVID-19. Measured with immunoSEQ multiplex PCR; TCRdb has only the in-frame clones, and not every one. The sample lists about 42,000 clones; about 78% were seen once. The sample taken for sequencing was peripheral blood. The receptors derive from a man between 65 and 85 years old with active or convalescent COVID-19.

The chain joins TRBV6-5 to TRBJ1-2; TRBD1 agrees at 9 bases. The CDR3 covers 13 residues. Unmatched junction bases numbered 7, after V lost 6 bases and J lost 8 bases. Looked up from germline, CDR1 is MNHEY and CDR2 is SVGAGI. This chain's CDR3 is CASSRDRVKGYTF. CDR3 in DNA: TGTGCCAGCAGCCGGGACAGGGTAAAGGGCTACACCTTC.

The V gene is TRBV7-2, the J gene TRBJ2-7, with TRBD2 as a possible D gene (6 bases). Germline V gives CDR1 SGHTA, CDR2 FQGNSA. The CDR3 extends over 15 amino acids. V lost 9 bases, J lost 2 bases, and 20 bases lay in between. Here the CDR3 DNA reads TGTGCCAGTAGCACCCGACGTGCGGGGCCCTACGAGCAGTACTTC. Translation: CASSTRRAGPYEQYF.

The rearrangement links TRBV6-2 or TRBV6-3 to TRBJ1-6; 10 bases align to TRBD1. Germline CDR1 MNHEY, CDR2 SVGEGT. The CDR3 has 16 amino acids. After removal of 0 bases from V and 6 bases from J, the junction contained 2 bases not matched to a gene. In nucleotides, the CDR3 is TGTGCCAGCAGTTACTCCAGACAGGGGGCTAATTCACCCCTCCACTTT. Translating it yields CASSYSRQGANSPLHF.

The chain employs TRBV11-2 and TRBJ1-5, with TRBD1 matching over 11 bases. The CDR3 has 16 amino acids. Per the germline V gene, CDR1 is SGHAT and CDR2 is FQNNGV. V lost 5 bases and J lost 6; bases outside the gene matches: 9. The CDR3 bases are TGTGCCAGCAGCGGGCTGGGGACAGGGGGTTTTCAGCCCCAGCATTTT. It encodes CASSGLGTGGFQPQHF. Filled out from reference TRBV11-2 and TRBJ1-5, the complete variable domain reads EAGVAQSPRYKIIEKRQSVAFWCNPISGHATLYWYQQILGQGPKLLIQFQNNGVVDDSQLPKDRFSAERLKGVDSTLKIQPAKLEDSAVYLCASSGLGTGGFQPQHFGDGTRLSIL.

This chain joins TRBV6-1 and TRBJ1-2; D is uncertain. V was pared by 2 bases and J by 5 bases, with 15 bases between. Germline V CDR1 and CDR2: MNHNS, SASEGT. This CDR3 comprises 15 residues. In DNA form, the CDR3 reads TGTGCCAGCAGTGAACCCCCTTTAAGACATTATGGCTACACCTTC. Translating it yields CASSEPPLRHYGYTF.

This chain connects TRBV9 to TRBJ2-1; weak D call: TRBD1 (5 bases). CDR3 length equals 15 residues. Trimming took 4 bases from V and 6 from J, leaving 17 bases between them. Germline lookup yields CDR1 SGDLS and CDR2 YYNGEE. CDR3 residues: CASSRQTQGINEQFF. The CDR3 region has the DNA TGTGCCAGCAGCAGACAGACACAAGGGATCAATGAGCAGTTCTTC.

The V gene is TRBV28, the J gene TRBJ2-6, with D possibly matching TRBD1 (5 bases). The CDR3 covers 16 residues. The ends were cut back, 5 bases at V and 3 bases at J, with 14 bases in the middle. CDR1 is MDHEN, CDR2 SYDVKM, per germline. The DNA of the CDR3 is TGTGCCAGCAGTGGACCTCTGGGGCTTGGGGCCAACGTCCTGACTTTC. Protein sequence: CASSGPLGLGANVLTF. Looking up the rest from reference TRBV28 and TRBJ2-6 gives the full variable domain: DVKVTQSSRYLVKRTGEKVFLECVQDMDHENMFWYRQDPGLGLRLIYFSYDVKMKEKGDIPEGYSVSREKKERFSLILESASTNQTSMYLCASSGPLGLGANVLTFGAGSRLTVL.

The chain is built from TRBV5-1 and TRBJ2-5, with 7 bases aligning to TRBD1. After removal of 4 bases from V and 1 base from J, the junction contained 7 bases not matched to a gene. Germline V CDR1 and CDR2: SGHRS, YFSETQ. The CDR3 totals 15 residues. This chain's CDR3 is CASSTPGQSQETQYF. For the CDR3, the DNA is TGCGCCAGCAGCACACCGGGACAGTCCCAAGAGACCCAGTACTTC.

The CDR3, as DNA: TGTGCCAGCAGCTTAACAACAGGAGTTTCCTATGGCTACACCTTC. This codes for CASSLTTGVSYGYTF. The gene calls are TRBV5-5 and TRBJ1-2; maybe TRBD1 (5 bases). This CDR3 is 15 amino acids long. Germline CDR1 is SGHKS and CDR2 is YYEKEE (reference sequence). V lost 2 bases, J lost 4 bases, and 15 bases lay in between.

This clone was detected a few times. V is TRBV11-2 and J is TRBJ1-4; 7 nucleotides match TRBD1. Germline V gene sequence: CDR1 SGHAT, CDR2 FQNNGV. Trimming took 5 bases from V and 11 from J; bases not matched to a gene: 8. The CDR3 loop spans 13 amino acids. The CDR3, as DNA: TGTGCCAGCAGCGACAGGGCCCCTTCTAAACTGTTTTTT. Translated, it gives CASSDRAPSKLFF.

This sequence joins TRBV5-1 and TRBJ2-5; D unclear. This CDR3 comprises 13 residues. The germline CDR1 and CDR2 sequences are SGHRS and YFSETQ. Trimming left V 5 bases short and J 1 base short, with 9 bases between. CDR3 amino acids: CASRRHIQETQYF. The CDR3 region has the DNA TGCGCCAGCAGACGACATATCCAAGAGACCCAGTACTTC. Using reference TRBV5-1 and TRBJ2-5 for the parts outside the CDR3, the full variable domain is KAGVTQTPRYLIKTRGQQVTLSCSPISGHRSVSWYQQTPGQGLQFLFEYFSETQRNKGNFPGRFSGRQFSNSRSEMNVSTLELGDSALYLCASRRHIQETQYFGPGTRLLVL.

Relative to its sample, this clone is medium-sized. The chain is built from TRBV20-1 and TRBJ1-1; no clear D gene. Germline CDR1 reads DFQATT; CDR2 reads SNEGSKA (reference sequence). The V end lost 4 bases, the J end lost 8 bases, and 11 bases lay between the germline ends. CDR3 length equals 11 residues. The CDR3 nucleotides are TGCAGTGCTATAGAGGTACAAGAAGCTTTCTTT. This codes for CSAIEVQEAFF.

The chain employs TRBV14 and TRBJ1-5; no definite D call. Looked up from germline, CDR1 is SGHDN and CDR2 is FVKESK. V was trimmed by 2 bases and J by 8 bases, leaving 10 bases between them. The CDR3 contains 13 residues. DNA for the CDR3: TGTGCCAGCAGCCAACGCTTCGGTGAGCCCCAGCATTTT. It encodes CASSQRFGEPQHF.

The chain carries TRBV19 and TRBJ1-5; D is ambiguous. Germline V gives CDR1 LNHDA, CDR2 SQIVND (reference sequence). The CDR3 loop spans 15 amino acids. The ends were cut back, 4 bases at V and 3 bases at J, with 13 bases in the middle. Written as DNA, the CDR3 is TGTGCCAGTAGTAAGGTAGCCGGCGACAATCAGCCCCAGCATTTT. It codes for CASSKVAGDNQPQHF.

This clone was seen more than once but under ten times. V gene TRBV5-1 combines with J gene TRBJ2-2; perhaps TRBD2 as D (6 bases). V shed 0 bases and J shed 7 bases, with 28 bases lying between them. Germline V gene sequence: CDR1 SGHRS, CDR2 YFSETQ. The CDR3 has 20 residues. The CDR3 region is CASSLEELGLVAGWFGELFF. CDR3 DNA: TGCGCCAGCAGCTTGGAGGAGCTCGGATTGGTGGCGGGGTGGTTCGGGGAGCTGTTTTTT.

The V and J genes are TRBV21-1 and TRBJ2-4; the listed D gene, TRBD1, was not tested against the DNA. TRBV21-1 is classified as a pseudogene. The CDR3 consists of 13 residues. Here the CDR3 DNA reads TGTGCCAGCAGCCCCGATGGTCAGATCATTCAGTACTTC. It codes for CASSPDGQIIQYF.

The chain is built from TRBV12-1 and TRBJ2-1; the table assigns TRBD1, which was not confirmed against the DNA. TRBV12-1 is tagged as a pseudogene. This CDR3 is 14 amino acids long. DNA for the CDR3: TGTGCCAGCAGCTTAGGACAGGCTTACAATGAGCAGTTCTTC. Residues: CASSLGQAYNEQFF.

CDR3 DNA: TGCGCCAGCAGCCAAGGGGGACAGTTAGAGACCCAGTACTTC. This codes for CASSQGGQLETQYF. J is TRBJ2-5 and V is TRBV4-1, with 7 bases fitting TRBD1. V lost 1 base to trimming and J lost 4 bases; unmatched junction nucleotides: 3. The CDR3 spans 14 residues. Germline loops: CDR1 MGHRA, CDR2 YSYEKL.

The J gene is TRBJ1-2, the V gene TRBV5-1; 7 bases are a match to TRBD1. V was clipped by 4 bases and J by 8 bases; unmatched bases: 8. The germline V gene has CDR1 SGHRS and CDR2 YFSETQ. This CDR3 spans 13 amino acids. The CDR3 reads CASSPGQEEGYTF. In DNA form, the CDR3 reads TGCGCCAGCAGCCCCGGACAGGAAGAAGGCTACACCTTC.

The gene calls are TRBV6-1 and TRBJ2-5; perhaps TRBD1 as D (6 bases). Per the germline V gene, CDR1 is MNHNS and CDR2 is SASEGT. The CDR3 is made up of 15 amino acids. The V end lost 2 bases, the J end lost 4 bases, and 14 bases lay between the germline ends. CDR3 protein: CASSETGTTLETQYF. CDR3 DNA: TGTGCCAGCAGTGAAACCGGGACAACCTTAGAGACCCAGTACTTC.

The V and J genes are TRBV30 and TRBJ2-1; D might be TRBD2 (5 bases). The CDR3 contains 14 residues. V was trimmed by 4 bases and J by 1 base, leaving 11 bases between them. Germline loops: CDR1 GTSNPN, CDR2 SVGIG (reference sequence). The CDR3 loop is CAWNSGNSYNEQFF. Written as DNA, the CDR3 is TGTGCCTGGAACTCGGGGAATTCCTACAATGAGCAGTTCTTC.

This clone was found many times. This sequence joins TRBV6-5 and TRBJ1-1; the D is unclear. CDR1 is MNHEY, CDR2 SVGAGI, per germline. Trimming took off 6 bases at V and 1 base at J, with 6 bases between the two ends. The CDR3 spans 12 residues. The CDR3 loop is CASSPRNTEAFF. CDR3 nucleotide sequence: TGTGCCAGCAGCCCCCGGAACACTGAAGCTTTCTTT.

V usage is TRBV12-3 or TRBV12-4 and J usage is TRBJ1-5, with D possibly TRBD1 on 5 matching bases. V was cut by 0 bases and J by 6 bases, with 6 bases left in between. The CDR3 contains 13 residues. The CDR3 here is CASSLAGGQPQHF. CDR3 bases: TGTGCCAGCAGTTTAGCGGGGGGTCAGCCCCAGCATTTT.

CDR3 coding DNA: TGTGCCAGCAGCAGGACAGGGAGCGGCACTGAAGCTTTCTTT. Protein: CASSRTGSGTEAFF. The chain couples TRBV5-6 to TRBJ1-1; 8 bases line up with TRBD1. CDR3 size: 14 residues. V lost 4 bases and J lost 4; bases outside the gene matches: 6. Germline V lookup: CDR1 SGHDT, CDR2 YYEEEE.

This chain uses TRBV5-1 with TRBJ1-3; 7 positions agree with TRBD1. V shed 4 bases and J 4 bases; nucleotides not matched to a gene: 8. There are 15 residues in the CDR3. Germline lookup yields CDR1 SGHRS and CDR2 YFSETQ. The CDR3 is CASSPGQAGGNTIYF. The CDR3 nucleotides read TGCGCCAGCAGCCCCGGACAGGCGGGAGGAAACACCATATATTTT.

The genes are TRBV2 and TRBJ1-5; the D is unclear. The CDR3 loop spans 12 amino acids. CDR1 SNHLY and CDR2 FYNNEI come from the germline V gene. V was shortened by 6 bases and J by 4 bases, with 7 bases between the two germline ends. The CDR3 DNA follows: TGTGCCAGCAGACGAGGTAATCAGCCCCAGCATTTT. Translated: CASRRGNQPQHF.

This rearrangement joins TRBV18 to TRBJ1-5; no definite D call. V was trimmed by 2 bases and J by 2 bases, leaving 13 bases between them. This CDR3 region has 16 residues. The germline V gene encodes CDR1 KGHSH and CDR2 LQKENI. CDR3 bases: TGTGCCAGCTCACCAAGCGCCCCCGGCGGCAATCAGCCCCAGCATTTT. It is translated as CASSPSAPGGNQPQHF.

This clone has a single count. The chain uses TRBV5-1 and TRBJ1-3; 7 bases agree with TRBD1. The junction had 7 bases not matched to a gene; V was cut back by 0 bases and J by 1 base. The CDR3 extends over 17 amino acids. Germline loops: CDR1 SGHRS, CDR2 YFSETQ. CDR3: CASSLGPGQPSGNTIYF. CDR3 sequence (DNA): TGCGCCAGCAGCTTGGGTCCGGGACAGCCTTCTGGAAACACCATATATTTT.